This TCR beta chain was sequenced in a study of T cells after somatic rescue of genetic block. Libraries were prepared by immunoSEQ multiplex PCR; TCRdb keeps only in-frame clonotypes and omits some of them. The table records 60,000 to 90,000 clones, just over 90% of them present only once. The CDR3 has 12 amino acids. Germline-derived CDR1 and CDR2 are SGHAT and FQNNGV. V gave up 2 bases and J gave up 5 bases, with 5 bases separating them. This chain links TRBV11-2 with TRBJ2-3; D is ambiguous. This TCR was sampled from a man younger than 45. The sequenced material came from peripheral blood mononuclear cells (PBMCs). CDR3 loop: CASSLNRDTQYF. Here the CDR3 DNA reads TGTGCCAGCAGCTTAAACAGAGATACGCAGTATTTT.